These 26 T cell receptor beta chains originate from one sample sequenced in a study of T cell repertoires in cytomegalovirus infection. These receptors are not linked to any known antigen. Each CDR3 protein gets one entry after TCRdb re-called the reads with MiXCR. The table has hundreds of thousands of distinct CDR3 sequences, 29% seen once; the top ten hold around 18%. Specimen: cultured PBMCs, collected from culture after CMV antigen stimulation. The receptors were gathered from a human donor in good health (CMV status not recorded). Some clones in this sample may be carry-over from other donors' samples.

This clonotype appeared a few times. The chain employs TRBV28 and TRBJ2-7; TRBD2 matches 13 bases. CDR3 length: 13 residues. Unmatched junction bases numbered 1, after V lost 6 bases and J lost 5 bases. Looked up from germline, CDR1 is MDHEN and CDR2 is SYDVKM. The CDR3 reads CASRLAGGDEQYF. The CDR3 nucleotides are TGTGCCAGCAGACTAGCGGGAGGGGACGAGCAGTACTTC.

This clonotype was counted between two and nine times. The V call is TRBV11-2, the J call TRBJ1-2; tentative D call: TRBD1 (6 bases). Trimming pared 3 bases from V and 4 bases from J, leaving 9 bases between. The CDR3 contains 13 residues. Germline loops: CDR1 SGHAT, CDR2 FQNNGV. The CDR3 region is CASSFRGGYGYTF. The DNA of the CDR3 is TGTGCCAGCAGCTTCAGGGGAGGCTATGGCTACACCTTC.

This clonotype was seen many times. The rearrangement joins TRBV7-6 to TRBJ2-7; perhaps TRBD2 as D (6 bases). V gave up 5 bases and J gave up 2 bases, with 16 bases separating them. This CDR3 has 15 amino acids. Germline CDR1 SGHVS, CDR2 FNYEAQ. This chain's CDR3 is CASSRDTSGPYEQYF. The CDR3 coding sequence is TGTGCCAGCAGCCGTGATACCAGCGGGCCCTACGAGCAGTACTTC.

The rearrangement uses TRBV9 and TRBJ1-1, with D unresolved. Per the germline V gene, CDR1 is SGDLS and CDR2 is YYNGEE. This CDR3 is 14 amino acids long. V lost 4 bases, J lost 0 bases, and 10 bases lay in between. CDR3 DNA: TGTGCCAGCAGCCCGAGACATATGAACACTGAAGCTTTCTTT. This translates into CASSPRHMNTEAFF.

The chain couples TRBV6-6 to TRBJ1-4; 9 nucleotides align to TRBD1. The V segment lost 7 bases and the J segment 8 bases; nucleotides outside the gene matches: 8. CDR3 length equals 14 residues. Germline CDR1 and CDR2: MNHNY and SVGAGI (reference sequence). CDR3: CASIPGQGYEKLFF. For the CDR3, the DNA is TGTGCCAGCATTCCGGGACAGGGTTACGAAAAACTGTTTTTT.

A few counts support this clonotype. The chain couples TRBV10-3 to TRBJ1-1; possible D gene TRBD1, 6 bases. The CDR3 sequence is 17 residues long. V was trimmed by 0 bases and J by 1 base, leaving 15 bases between them. CDR1 is ENHRY and CDR2 is SYGVKD in the germline V gene. In DNA, the CDR3 is TGTGCCATCAGTGAGTCAGGGAAGGCCAGGGGGAACACTGAAGCTTTCTTT. Residues: CAISESGKARGNTEAFF.

The chain couples TRBV7-3 to TRBJ2-2; a possible D gene is TRBD2 (5 bases). Germline assignment: CDR1 SGHTA and CDR2 FQGTGA. Trimming shortened V by 9 bases and J by 4 bases, and 12 bases separated the two germline ends. The length of the CDR3 is 13 residues. This CDR3 reads CASGRGGTGELFF. Written as DNA, the CDR3 is TGTGCCAGTGGCCGCGGAGGCACCGGGGAGCTGTTTTTT.

This clonotype has at least ten counts. V usage is TRBV7-2 and J usage is TRBJ2-5, with TRBD2 as a possible D gene (6 bases). V was clipped by 4 bases and J by 5 bases, with 11 bases between them. The CDR3 consists of 13 residues. Germline assignment: CDR1 SGHTA and CDR2 FQGNSA. The CDR3 region is CASSSRETETQYF. The DNA of the CDR3 is TGTGCCAGCAGCTCTCGGGAGACGGAGACCCAGTACTTC.

This chain joins TRBV6-5 and TRBJ1-1, with 12 bases fitting TRBD1. V was pared by 3 bases and J by 11 bases, with 10 bases of the junction left unmatched. Germline V CDR1 and CDR2: MNHEY, SVGAGI. The CDR3 consists of 15 residues. In nucleotides, the CDR3 is TGTGCCAGCAGTTATTCCGATGGGACAGGGGGCAGTGCTTTCTTT. As protein: CASSYSDGTGGSAFF.

This clonotype was seen many times. V usage is TRBV7-9 and J usage is TRBJ1-1; unclear D gene. CDR3 length: 14 amino acids. Germline V lookup: CDR1 SEHNR, CDR2 FQNEAQ (reference sequence). V was pared by 5 bases and J by 1 base, with 11 bases between. The DNA of the CDR3 is TGTGCCAGCAGCCCATGGGCCCAGAACACTGAAGCTTTCTTT. It specifies CASSPWAQNTEAFF.

There are many counts of this clonotype. The chain has TRBV4-1 and TRBJ1-2; the D is unclear. Germline V gene lookup returns CDR1 MGHRA and CDR2 YSYEKL. V was pared by 0 bases and J by 5 bases, with 13 bases between. This CDR3 has 15 amino acids. CDR3 protein: CASSQDTTYLYGYTF. CDR3 nucleotides: TGCGCCAGCAGCCAAGATACCACATACCTATATGGCTACACCTTC.

This clonotype occurred a few times. CDR3 nucleotides: TGTGCCAGCAACACTCCCGACTGGCAGGGCGAAGCTTTCTTT. Encoded protein: CASNTPDWQGEAFF. This rearrangement joins TRBV28 to TRBJ1-1; D is possibly TRBD1 (5 bases). CDR1 and CDR2 (germline): MDHEN, SYDVKM. V shed 7 bases and J shed 8 bases, with 20 bases lying between them. The CDR3 extends over 14 amino acids.

The table lists this clonotype with a few counts. J is TRBJ2-7 and V is TRBV20-1; possibly TRBD2 for D (6 bases). In germline, CDR1 is DFQATT, CDR2 SNEGSKA (reference sequence). Trimming stripped 6 bases from V and 1 base from J, with 25 bases between. The length of the CDR3 is 17 residues. CDR3 DNA sequence: TGCAGTGCAACGCTGCCTCGGTTAGCGGCCTTTTCCTACGAGCAGTACTTC. It is translated as CSATLPRLAAFSYEQYF.

The table lists this clonotype with a few counts. V and J are TRBV4-2 and TRBJ2-1; 11 bases align to TRBD2. CDR3 length: 17 residues. The germline V gene encodes CDR1 LGHNA and CDR2 YNFKEQ. Trimming at V came to 2 bases and at J to 7 bases, leaving 10 bases not matched to a gene. In DNA form, the CDR3 reads TGTGCCAGCAGCCAATCGGAACTAGCGGGAGAACTGAATGAGCAGTTCTTC. This gives the protein CASSQSELAGELNEQFF.

The table lists this clonotype with a few counts. V is TRBV6-1 and J is TRBJ2-3; TRBD1 matches 9 bases. V shed 6 bases, J shed 3 bases, and the junction held 4 bases outside the gene matches. Germline V CDR1 and CDR2: MNHNS, SASEGT. The CDR3 consists of 14 residues. The CDR3 is CASSNRGRTDTQYF. The CDR3 DNA reads TGTGCCAGCAGCAACAGGGGGCGAACAGATACGCAGTATTTT.

This clonotype has at least ten counts. The chain is built from TRBV4-2 and TRBJ2-5; D may be TRBD2 (6 bases). Germline V CDR1 and CDR2: LGHNA, YNFKEQ. The CDR3 runs 16 residues. Trimming shortened V by 1 base and J by 5 bases, and 17 bases separated the two germline ends. CDR3 residues: CASSQGSGRGLETQYF. CDR3 DNA sequence: TGTGCCAGCAGCCAAGGCTCAGGGCGGGGCTTGGAGACCCAGTACTTC.

This clonotype is a singleton in its sample. A much larger clonotype is one base distant, so this may be a read error. V usage is TRBV28 and J usage is TRBJ2-5; D is unresolved. Germline V gene sequence: CDR1 MDHEN, CDR2 SYDVKM. The CDR3 covers 15 residues. CDR3 region: CTSSSLVGGTETQYF. As DNA, the CDR3 is TGTACCAGCAGTTCCCTAGTTGGCGGAACAGAGACCCAGTACTTC.

V gene TRBV7-6 combines with J gene TRBJ1-2, with D possibly matching TRBD1 (5 bases). The CDR3 extends over 16 amino acids. Germline-derived CDR1 and CDR2 are SGHVS and FNYEAQ. The ends were cut back, 5 bases at V and 7 bases at J, with 23 bases in the middle. DNA of the CDR3: TGTGCCAGCAGCGGGGGGAACAGCCCGCCCGGGGCTGGCTACACCTTC. Translating it yields CASSGGNSPPGAGYTF.

The chain uses TRBV7-9 and TRBJ2-3; D might be TRBD2 (6 bases). The CDR3 is 15 amino acids. Looked up from germline, CDR1 is SEHNR and CDR2 is FQNEAQ (reference sequence). Trimming removed 7 bases from V and 5 bases from J, with 19 bases in between. CDR3 DNA: TGTGCCAGCACCCAGGGAGTAGCGGAGGGAGATACGCAGTATTTT. Translation: CASTQGVAEGDTQYF.

This clonotype was recorded a few times. V usage is TRBV7-2 and J usage is TRBJ1-2; D perhaps matches TRBD1 (6 bases). V lost 7 bases, J lost 5 bases, and 23 bases lay in between. The germline CDR1 and CDR2 sequences are SGHTA and FQGNSA. The CDR3 length is 16 residues. DNA for the CDR3: TGTGCCAGCACCTTGGGGGGGGGCAGGCCTGTTTATGGCTACACCTTC. Translating it yields CASTLGGGRPVYGYTF.

This clonotype was seen repeatedly, ten times or more. The V and J genes are TRBV20-1 and TRBJ2-1; 9 nucleotides line up with TRBD2. The ends lost 4 bases at V and 0 bases at J; junction bases unmatched: 13. The CDR3 spans 18 residues. Germline loops: CDR1 DFQATT, CDR2 SNEGSKA (reference sequence). The CDR3 loop is CSAKGASGVVSSYNEQFF. CDR3 DNA sequence: TGCAGTGCTAAGGGGGCTAGCGGGGTGGTAAGCTCCTACAATGAGCAGTTCTTC.

The CDR3 DNA is TGCAGTGCTAGAGATGGTTTTTGGGGCCAGGCCGGCGAGACCCAGTACTTC. Protein product: CSARDGFWGQAGETQYF. The chain is built from TRBV20-1 and TRBJ2-5; weak D call: TRBD1 (5 bases). The CDR3 length is 17 residues. Trimming took 0 bases from V and 5 from J, leaving 22 bases between them. Germline V gives CDR1 DFQATT, CDR2 SNEGSKA (reference sequence).

The genes are TRBV4-1 and TRBJ2-5; 9 bases map to TRBD2. The CDR3 runs to 18 residues. The germline CDR1 and CDR2 sequences are MGHRA and YSYEKL. Trimming at V came to 5 bases and at J to 2 bases, leaving 15 bases not matched to a gene. The CDR3, as DNA: TGCGCCAGCAGCTCCAGGCCGGGCGGGGGGGCCGAGCAAGAGACCCAGTACTTC. Its protein is CASSSRPGGGAEQETQYF.

The J gene is TRBJ1-2, the V gene TRBV7-2, with 7 bases identical to TRBD1. V was pared by 1 base and J by 8 bases, with 7 bases of the junction left unmatched. The CDR3 sequence is 14 residues long. Germline V lookup: CDR1 SGHTA, CDR2 FQGNSA. The CDR3 sequence is CASSLGIQGQGYTF. The CDR3 DNA reads TGTGCCAGCAGCTTAGGCATACAGGGGCAGGGCTACACCTTC. The whole variable domain, remainder taken from reference TRBV7-2 and TRBJ1-2, is GAGVSQSPSNKVTEKGKDVELRCDPISGHTALYWYRQSLGQGLEFLIYFQGNSAPDKSGLPSDRFSAERTGGSVSTLTIQRTQQEDSAVYLCASSLGIQGQGYTFGSGTRLTVV.

This clonotype was detected a few times. This CDR3 is CASSYREGWAEAFF. The CDR3 DNA follows: TGTGCCAGCAGTTACCGGGAGGGGTGGGCTGAAGCTTTCTTT. The rearrangement uses TRBV27 and TRBJ1-1; perhaps TRBD1 as D (5 bases). Trimming stripped 4 bases from V and 6 bases from J, with 15 bases between. CDR1 and CDR2 (germline): MNHEY, SMNVEV (reference sequence). CDR3 length equals 14 residues.

This clonotype was seen a handful of times. CDR3: CASSPRQGSEYEQYF. DNA of the CDR3: TGTGCCAGCAGCCCTCGCCAGGGGTCTGAGTACGAGCAGTACTTC. V gene TRBV7-9 combines with J gene TRBJ2-7; D is possibly TRBD1 (6 bases). The length of the CDR3 is 15 residues. Trimming removed 5 bases at V and 4 bases at J, with 18 bases between. Germline V gives CDR1 SEHNR, CDR2 FQNEAQ (reference sequence).